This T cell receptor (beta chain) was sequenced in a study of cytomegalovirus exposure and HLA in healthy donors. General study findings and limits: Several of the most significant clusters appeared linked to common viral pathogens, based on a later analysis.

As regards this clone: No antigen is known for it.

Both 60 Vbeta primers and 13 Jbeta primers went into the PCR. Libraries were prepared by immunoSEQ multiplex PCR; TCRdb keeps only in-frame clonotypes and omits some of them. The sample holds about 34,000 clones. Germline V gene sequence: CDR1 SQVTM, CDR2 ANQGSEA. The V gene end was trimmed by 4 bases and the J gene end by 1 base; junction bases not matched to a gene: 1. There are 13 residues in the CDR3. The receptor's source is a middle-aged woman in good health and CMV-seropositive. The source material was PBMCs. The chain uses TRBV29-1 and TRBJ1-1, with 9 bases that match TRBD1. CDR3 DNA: TGCAGCGTTGGACAGGGGGGGAACACTGAAGCTTTCTTT. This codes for CSVGQGGNTEAFF.